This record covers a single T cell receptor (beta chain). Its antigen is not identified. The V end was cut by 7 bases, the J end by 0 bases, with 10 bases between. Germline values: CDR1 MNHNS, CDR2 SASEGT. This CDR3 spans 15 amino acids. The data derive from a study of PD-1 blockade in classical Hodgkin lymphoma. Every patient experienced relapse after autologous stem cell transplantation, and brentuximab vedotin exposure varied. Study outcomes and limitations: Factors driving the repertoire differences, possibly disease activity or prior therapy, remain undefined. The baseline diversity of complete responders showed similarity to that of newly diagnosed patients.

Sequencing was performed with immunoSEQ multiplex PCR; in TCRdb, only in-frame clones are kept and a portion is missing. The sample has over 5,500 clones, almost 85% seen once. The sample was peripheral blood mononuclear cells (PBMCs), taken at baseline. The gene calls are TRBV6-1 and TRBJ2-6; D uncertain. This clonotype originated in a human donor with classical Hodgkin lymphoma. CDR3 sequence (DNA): TGTGCCAGCATTCCTGTTGGCTCTGGGGCCAACGTCCTGACTTTC. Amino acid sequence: CASIPVGSGANVLTF.